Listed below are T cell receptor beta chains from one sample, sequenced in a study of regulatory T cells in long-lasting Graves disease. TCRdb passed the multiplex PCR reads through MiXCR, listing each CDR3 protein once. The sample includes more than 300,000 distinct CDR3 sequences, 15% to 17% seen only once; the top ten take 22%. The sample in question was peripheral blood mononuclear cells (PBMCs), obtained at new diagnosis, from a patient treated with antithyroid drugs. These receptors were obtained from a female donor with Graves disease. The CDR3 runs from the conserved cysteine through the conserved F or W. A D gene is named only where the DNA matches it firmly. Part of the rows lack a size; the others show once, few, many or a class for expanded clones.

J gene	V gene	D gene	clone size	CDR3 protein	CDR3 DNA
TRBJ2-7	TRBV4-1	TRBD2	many	CASSQERLAGYSYEQYF	TGCGCCAGCAGCCAAGAAAGACTAGCGGGCTACTCCTACGAGCAGTACTTC
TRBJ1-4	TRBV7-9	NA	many	CASSLQKDASTNEKLFF	TGTGCCAGCAGCCTTCAGAAGGACGCTTCAACTAATGAAAAACTGTTTTTT
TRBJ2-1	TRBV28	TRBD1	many	CASSWHRDRGKNEQFF	TGTGCCAGCAGTTGGCACCGGGACAGGGGGAAAAATGAGCAGTTCTTC
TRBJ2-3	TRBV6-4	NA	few	CASSIPNEDTQYF	TGTGCCAGCAGTATACCCAATGAAGATACGCAGTATTTT
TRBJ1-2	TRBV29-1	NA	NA	CSAEGGVVYGYTF	TGCAGCGCCGAGGGTGGAGTGGTCTATGGCTACACCTTC
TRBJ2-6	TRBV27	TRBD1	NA	CASSPDRVDNVLTF	TGTGCCAGCAGTCCAGACAGGGTTGACAACGTCCTGACTTTC
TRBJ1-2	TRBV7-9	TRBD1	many	CASSPRDRFLNYGYTF	TGTGCCAGCAGCCCTAGGGACAGGTTTTTAAACTATGGCTACACCTTC
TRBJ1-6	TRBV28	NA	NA	CASSVTRNNSPLHF	TGTGCCAGCAGTGTAACAAGAAATAATTCACCCCTCCACTTT
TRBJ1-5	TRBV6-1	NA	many	CASGALNFNQPQHF	TGTGCCAGCGGGGCCCTGAACTTCAATCAGCCCCAGCATTTT
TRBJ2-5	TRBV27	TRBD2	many	CASSLTGGGAQTQYF	TGTGCCAGCAGTTTAACCGGCGGGGGGGCCCAGACCCAGTACTTC
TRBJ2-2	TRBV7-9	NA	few	CASSRPGPKNTGELFF	TGTGCCAGCAGCAGACCGGGCCCTAAGAACACCGGGGAGCTGTTTTTT
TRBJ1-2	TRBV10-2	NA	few	CASSEAPYYGYTF	TGCGCCAGCAGTGAGGCTCCCTACTATGGCTACACCTTC
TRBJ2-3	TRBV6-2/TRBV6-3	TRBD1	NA	CASSPTQWTGGSTDTQYF	TGTGCCAGCTCACCAACGCAATGGACAGGGGGCTCCACAGATACGCAGTATTTT
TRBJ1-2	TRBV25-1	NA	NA	CASSLTPVYGYTF	TGTGCCAGCAGTCTGACCCCAGTCTATGGCTACACCTTC
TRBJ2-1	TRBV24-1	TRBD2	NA	CATSDPGLAGDNEQFF	TGTGCCACCAGTGACCCTGGACTAGCGGGAGACAATGAGCAGTTCTTC
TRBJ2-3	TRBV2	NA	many	CASSEDLLNTDTQYF	TGTGCCAGCAGTGAGGACTTACTCAACACAGATACGCAGTATTTT
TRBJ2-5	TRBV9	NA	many	CASSEGLDWDSLQETQYF	TGTGCCAGCAGCGAGGGACTGGACTGGGACAGTCTCCAAGAGACCCAGTACTTC
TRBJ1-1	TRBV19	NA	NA	CASSIAGRLNTEAFF	TGTGCCAGTAGTATCGCCGGGAGATTGAACACTGAAGCTTTCTTT
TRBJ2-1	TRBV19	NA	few	CASSRVAARQGNEQFF	TGTGCCAGTAGTAGGGTAGCGGCACGGCAGGGGAATGAGCAGTTCTTC
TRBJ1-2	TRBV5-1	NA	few	CASRSRGPYYGYTF	TGCGCCAGCAGAAGTCGGGGACCGTACTATGGCTACACCTTC
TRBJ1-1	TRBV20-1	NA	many	CSARDAGPNTEAFF	TGCAGTGCTAGAGATGCAGGACCGAACACTGAAGCTTTCTTT
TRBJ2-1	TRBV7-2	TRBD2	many	CASSFGGGAGNEQFF	TGTGCCAGCAGCTTTGGCGGAGGAGCGGGAAATGAGCAGTTCTTC
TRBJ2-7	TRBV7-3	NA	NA	CASSPDPVASTYEQYF	TGTGCCAGCAGCCCAGACCCCGTGGCCTCAACCTACGAGCAGTACTTC
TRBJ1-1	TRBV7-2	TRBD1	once	CASSSDRVIGDTEAFF	TGTGCCAGCAGCTCCGACAGGGTTATCGGTGACACTGAAGCTTTCTTT
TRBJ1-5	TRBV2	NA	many	CASSRGNQPQHF	TGCGCCAGCAGCCGTGGCAATCAGCCCCAGCATTTT
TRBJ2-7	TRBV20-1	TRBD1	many	CSALDRGAYEQYF	TGCAGTGCTCTGGACAGGGGAGCCTACGAGCAGTACTTC
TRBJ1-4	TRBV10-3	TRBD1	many	CAISGGTGNEKLFF	TGTGCCATCAGTGGGGGGACAGGAAATGAAAAACTGTTTTTT
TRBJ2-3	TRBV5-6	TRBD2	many	CASSPTTSSFGDTQYF	TGTGCCAGCAGTCCAACGACTAGCTCATTCGGGGATACGCAGTATTTT
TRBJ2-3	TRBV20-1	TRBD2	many	CSAIKRERTDTQYF	TGCAGTGCTATTAAGCGGGAGAGGACAGATACGCAGTATTTT
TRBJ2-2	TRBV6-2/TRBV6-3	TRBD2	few	CASTHGGLAGTGELFF	TGTGCCAGCACCCACGGGGGACTAGCGGGCACCGGGGAGCTGTTTTTT
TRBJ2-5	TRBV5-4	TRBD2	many	CASSRPSGASGQETQYF	TGTGCCAGCAGCAGACCCTCCGGGGCTAGCGGACAAGAGACCCAGTACTTC